Below, one T cell receptor beta chain is given with its context. Its antigen is not known. This sample is drawn from a study of shared clonotypes between healthy human individuals. Study-level points and caveats: Blood alone was sampled, and tissue repertoires likely differ.

Profiling relied on immunoSEQ multiplex PCR, and the TCRdb table lists in-frame clones only, not all of them. Of 1.4 million to 1.5 million clones listed, approximately 97% are singletons. With 3 bases clipped from V and 0 bases from J, the junction kept 4 bases outside the gene matches. CDR3 length: 15 residues. Germline CDR1 SEHNR, CDR2 FQNEAQ (reference sequence). The chain uses TRBV7-9 and TRBJ1-2; TRBD1 aligns across 7 bases. This clonotype originated in a man aged 25 to 40 in good health. Specimen: naive CD4+ T cells sorted from blood. Regarding subset: CD45RA+ positively selected. The CDR3 loop is CASSFLGQANYGYTF. CDR3 DNA sequence: TGTGCCAGCAGCTTTTTAGGACAGGCTAACTATGGCTACACCTTC. The entire variable domain, with the rest obtained from reference TRBV7-9 and TRBJ1-2, is as follows: DTGVSQNPRHKITKRGQNVTFRCDPISEHNRLYWYRQTLGQGPEFLTYFQNEAQLEKSRLLSDRFSAERPKGSFSTLEIQRTEQGDSAMYLCASSFLGQANYGYTFGSGTRLTVV.